A single sample gave rise to the 26 T cell receptor beta chains below, sequenced in a study of shared clonotypes between healthy human individuals. Sequenced by immunoSEQ multiplex PCR; TCRdb stores in-frame clones only, minus some. The repertoire holds about 2 million clones, with 90% to 95% as singletons. Sequenced material: naive CD4+ T cells sorted from blood. Subset: CD45RA+ positively selected. These receptor sequences come from a young man in good health.

The rearrangement uses TRBV7-9 and TRBJ2-3, with unresolved D. V was trimmed by 5 bases and J by 4 bases, leaving 16 bases between them. This CDR3 has 15 residues. The germline V gene has CDR1 SEHNR and CDR2 FQNEAQ (reference sequence). CDR3 residues: CASSLALTGSDTQYF. The CDR3 DNA is TGTGCCAGCAGCCTCGCTCTGACGGGCTCAGATACGCAGTATTTT.

Details on this clone: A much larger clone lies a single base off, so this may be a read error. Other DNA sequences from this sample encode an identical CDR3 as well. The chain links TRBV7-9 to TRBJ2-1; a weak D match, TRBD2 (6 bases). The CDR3 covers 12 residues. Germline CDR1 reads SEHNR; CDR2 reads FQNEAQ (reference sequence). For the CDR3, the DNA is TGTGCCAGTGGGGAGGACCACAATGAACAGTTCTTC. Translated: CASGEDHNEQFF.

A remark on this clone: Sequence at one end of the junction differs from germline and may be a read error. The gene calls are TRBV15 and TRBJ1-2; the match to TRBD1 covers 9 bases. This CDR3 has 15 residues. Germline V CDR1 and CDR2: LNHNV, YYDKDF (reference sequence). The chain's CDR3 is CATSRDRTGVYGYTF. The CDR3 coding sequence is TGTGCCACCAGCCGAGACCGGACAGGGGTCTATGGCTACACCTTC.

This chain joins TRBV5-1 and TRBJ1-1; 7 nucleotides match TRBD1. The CDR3 runs to 13 residues. Trimming took 4 bases from V and 5 from J; bases not matched to a gene: 5. Germline values: CDR1 SGHRS, CDR2 YFSETQ. The CDR3 is CASSVHRGTEAFF. CDR3 nucleotides: TGCGCCAGCAGCGTACACAGGGGAACTGAAGCTTTCTTT.

The rearrangement links TRBV28 to TRBJ1-2; a weak D match, TRBD1 (5 bases). The CDR3 consists of 12 residues. Germline values: CDR1 MDHEN, CDR2 SYDVKM. The germline V and J ends were trimmed by 8 bases and 6 bases, with 13 bases remaining between them. The CDR3 sequence: CASLQGVDGYTF. For the CDR3, the DNA is TGTGCCAGCCTCCAGGGCGTGGATGGCTACACCTTC.

This clone was observed a handful of times. The V gene is TRBV5-1, the J gene TRBJ2-5; D is perhaps TRBD1 or TRBD2 (5 bases each). Per germline, CDR1 SGHRS and CDR2 YFSETQ. The V gene lost 3 bases and the J gene lost 7 bases, with 16 bases spanning the gap. CDR3 length: 14 residues. CDR3 coding DNA: TGCGCCAGCAGCTCCGGGACGGACTCGGGGACCCAGTACTTC. It specifies CASSSGTDSGTQYF.

The CDR3 is CASSFRTGAHSYEQYF. For the CDR3, the DNA is TGTGCCAGCAGCTTTCGTACAGGGGCCCACTCCTACGAGCAGTACTTC. This sequence joins TRBV13 and TRBJ2-7; 7 positions match TRBD1. The junction had 8 bases not matched to a gene; V was cut back by 3 bases and J by 0 bases. The CDR3 sequence is 16 residues long. Germline V gene sequence: CDR1 PRHDT, CDR2 FYEKMQ (reference sequence). Full variable domain (missing parts from reference TRBV13 and TRBJ2-7): AAGVIQSPRHLIKEKRETATLKCYPIPRHDTVYWYQQGPGQDPQFLISFYEKMQSDKGSIPDRFSAQQFSDYHSELNMSSLELGDSALYFCASSFRTGAHSYEQYFGPGTRLTVT.

Turning to this clone: The sample has other DNA sequences that encode this CDR3 too. The chain has TRBV30 and TRBJ2-5; D may be TRBD2 (6 bases). Germline values: CDR1 GTSNPN, CDR2 SVGIG (reference sequence). Between the trimmed V and J ends, which lost 0 bases and 5 bases, there was a span of 10 bases. The CDR3 runs 13 residues. Here the CDR3 DNA reads TGTGCCTGGAGTGTACGAAGCGGGGAGACCCAGTACTTC. This codes for CAWSVRSGETQYF.

V is TRBV5-4 and J is TRBJ1-1, with a tentative D call TRBD1 (5 bases). Germline V CDR1 and CDR2: SGHNT, YYREEE (reference sequence). There are 15 residues in the CDR3. Trimming pared 4 bases from V and 0 bases from J, leaving 13 bases between. The CDR3 nucleotides are TGTGCCAGCAGCCAACCCGGACAATTGAACACTGAAGCTTTCTTT. It yields the protein CASSQPGQLNTEAFF.

In the case of this clone: Sequence at one end of the junction differs from germline and may be a read error. The chain uses TRBV10-3 and TRBJ1-6, with D hard to call. Germline assignment: CDR1 ENHRY and CDR2 SYGVKD. This CDR3 comprises 15 residues. CDR3 protein: CAISEGSGYNSPLHF. In nucleotides, the CDR3 is TGTGCCATCAGTGAGGGGTCTGGGTATAACTCACCCCTCCACTTT.

The J gene is TRBJ2-7, the V gene TRBV11-1; no firm D call. This CDR3 region has 14 residues. CDR1 is SGHAT and CDR2 is FQDESV in the germline V gene (reference sequence). Trimming pared 5 bases from V and 1 base from J, leaving 12 bases between. CDR3 DNA: TGTGCCAGCAGCCCCGTCGCAGTTTCCTACGAGCAGTACTTC. Encoded protein: CASSPVAVSYEQYF.

The chain uses TRBV7-6 and TRBJ2-1; 10 bases are a match to TRBD1. CDR1 is SGHVS and CDR2 is FNYEAQ in the germline V gene. There are 13 residues in the CDR3. V gave up 5 bases and J gave up 8 bases; unmatched junction bases: 3. In nucleotides, the CDR3 is TGTGCCAGCAGCCCGACAGGGGGCGATGAGCAGTTCTTC. Residues: CASSPTGGDEQFF.

V is TRBV27 and J is TRBJ2-1; no definite D call. Germline V gene data show CDR1 as MNHEY and CDR2 as SMNVEV (reference sequence). The CDR3 loop spans 14 amino acids. Trimming stripped 8 bases from V and 0 bases from J, with 11 bases between. The CDR3 nucleotides read TGTGCCAGCGGATACGAGAGCTCCTACAATGAGCAGTTCTTC. Translation gives CASGYESSYNEQFF.

This chain connects TRBV5-1 to TRBJ2-3; D possibly corresponds to TRBD2 (6 bases). This CDR3 is built from 14 residues. Germline lookup yields CDR1 SGHRS and CDR2 YFSETQ. V gave up 0 bases and J gave up 4 bases, with 9 bases separating them. CDR3 protein: CASSLGAGSDTQYF. The CDR3 region has the DNA TGCGCCAGCAGCTTGGGCGCGGGATCAGATACGCAGTATTTT.

About this clone itself: The identical CDR3 is also encoded by other nucleotide sequences in the sample. The V and J genes are TRBV5-1 and TRBJ1-3; D may be TRBD1 (5 bases). Germline CDR1 is SGHRS and CDR2 is YFSETQ. V dropped 2 bases and J dropped 1 base, with 7 bases sitting between them. The CDR3 has 14 amino acids. As DNA, the CDR3 is TGCGCCAGCAGCTTTGGGGGGTCTGGAAACACCATATATTTT. Encoded protein: CASSFGGSGNTIYF.

Concerning this clone: This sample includes further DNA sequences coding for the same CDR3. V is TRBV5-1 and J is TRBJ2-2, with 10 bases lining up with TRBD2. Losses at the gene ends were 5 bases for V and 3 bases for J; bases not matched to a gene: 1. This CDR3 has 14 amino acids. Germline lookup yields CDR1 SGHRS and CDR2 YFSETQ. The CDR3 DNA follows: TGCGCCAGCAGTGGACTAGCGGACACCGGGGAGCTGTTTTTT. It codes for CASSGLADTGELFF. The full variable domain, in which reference TRBV5-1 and TRBJ2-2 provide the parts outside the CDR3, is KAGVTQTPRYLIKTRGQQVTLSCSPISGHRSVSWYQQTPGQGLQFLFEYFSETQRNKGNFPGRFSGRQFSNSRSEMNVSTLELGDSALYLCASSGLADTGELFFGEGSRLTVL.

The chain links TRBV13 to TRBJ1-1, with TRBD1 matching over 9 bases. The germline gives CDR1 PRHDT, CDR2 FYEKMQ (reference sequence). The ends lost 4 bases at V and 4 bases at J; junction bases unmatched: 10. The CDR3 is made up of 16 amino acids. The CDR3 spells CASSYYHRGPGTEAFF. CDR3 nucleotide sequence: TGTGCCAGCAGCTACTACCACAGGGGGCCGGGCACTGAAGCTTTCTTT.

The chain joins TRBV19 to TRBJ2-1; 10 positions agree with TRBD2. This CDR3 comprises 15 residues. In germline, CDR1 is LNHDA, CDR2 SQIVND (reference sequence). J was trimmed by 5 bases and V by 4 bases; bases with no gene match: 5. CDR3 sequence reads: CASSTLGLADNEQFF. Written as DNA, the CDR3 is TGTGCCAGTAGTACTCTCGGACTAGCGGACAATGAGCAGTTCTTC.

On this clone itself: Other nucleotide sequences in the sample specify the same CDR3. DNA of the CDR3: TGTGCCAGCTCACCCGCCGGGTTGAACACTGAAGCTTTCTTT. Translating it yields CASSPAGLNTEAFF. This chain uses TRBV18 with TRBJ1-1; no clear D. Trimming took 3 bases from V and 0 from J, leaving 8 bases between them. Germline lookup yields CDR1 KGHSH and CDR2 LQKENI. This CDR3 spans 14 amino acids. Based on the CDR3 plus reference TRBV18 and TRBJ1-1, the full variable domain is NAGVMQNPRHLVRRRGQEARLRCSPMKGHSHVYWYRQLPEEGLKFMVYLQKENIIDESGMPKERFSAEFPKEGPSILRIQQVVRGDSAAYFCASSPAGLNTEAFFGQGTRLTVV.

As concerns this clone: Other DNA sequences in the sample encode the same CDR3. V usage is TRBV18 and J usage is TRBJ1-1, with D possibly TRBD1 on 5 matching bases. CDR3 length equals 12 residues. The V end lost 1 base, the J end lost 7 bases, and 7 bases lay between the germline ends. Germline CDR1 reads KGHSH; CDR2 reads LQKENI. The CDR3 bases are TGTGCCAGCTCACCACTAACAGGTGAAGCTTTCTTT. Protein: CASSPLTGEAFF. Drawing the rest from reference TRBV18 and TRBJ1-1, the complete variable domain is NAGVMQNPRHLVRRRGQEARLRCSPMKGHSHVYWYRQLPEEGLKFMVYLQKENIIDESGMPKERFSAEFPKEGPSILRIQQVVRGDSAAYFCASSPLTGEAFFGQGTRLTVV.

The table lists this clone with a count of one. This sequence joins TRBV29-1 and TRBJ2-3, with D maybe TRBD1 (6 bases). Germline-derived CDR1 and CDR2 are SQVTM and ANQGSEA. V was pared by 1 base and J by 4 bases, with 12 bases between. The CDR3 extends over 14 amino acids. The CDR3 loop is CSVEAGQHPDTQYF. The CDR3 DNA follows: TGCAGCGTTGAAGCGGGACAACACCCAGATACGCAGTATTTT.

The V and J genes are TRBV7-2 and TRBJ2-7, with 9 bases lining up with TRBD1. Trimming removed 5 bases from V and 4 bases from J; junction bases left unmatched: 6. CDR1 is SGHTA, CDR2 FQGNSA, per germline. This CDR3 is 14 amino acids long. CDR3 region: CASSPRTGEYEQYF. The CDR3, as DNA: TGTGCCAGCAGCCCGAGGACAGGGGAGTACGAGCAGTACTTC.

The genes are TRBV5-1 and TRBJ2-2; a weak D match, TRBD1 (5 bases). The CDR3 spans 16 residues. The V end was cut by 0 bases, the J end by 3 bases, with 12 bases between. CDR1 and CDR2 from the germline V gene are SGHRS and YFSETQ. The CDR3 region is CASSLEVRVDTGELFF. CDR3 DNA: TGCGCCAGCAGCTTGGAAGTCAGGGTAGACACCGGGGAGCTGTTTTTT.

The chain links TRBV9 to TRBJ1-5; D remains ambiguous. Germline CDR1 reads SGDLS; CDR2 reads YYNGEE. V shed 3 bases and J shed 3 bases, with 13 bases lying between them. CDR3 length: 15 amino acids. The CDR3 protein is CASSASGIDNQPQHF. As DNA, the CDR3 is TGTGCCAGCAGCGCCTCGGGCATAGACAATCAGCCCCAGCATTTT.

With respect to this clone: This sample includes further DNA sequences coding for the same CDR3. CDR3 amino acids: CASSSTGGGYEQYF. The CDR3 DNA follows: TGTGCCAGCAGCTCGACAGGGGGCGGATACGAGCAGTACTTC. The chain combines TRBV7-8 with TRBJ2-7; 10 bases are shared with TRBD1. CDR1 and CDR2 (germline): SGHVS, FQNEAQ. Trimming took 4 bases from V and 4 from J; bases not matched to a gene: 4. This CDR3 contains 14 residues. Based on the CDR3 plus reference TRBV7-8 and TRBJ2-7, the full variable domain is GAGVSQSPRYKVAKRGQDVALRCDPISGHVSLFWYQQALGQGPEFLTYFQNEAQLDKSGLPSDRFFAERPEGSVSTLKIQRTQQEDSAVYLCASSSTGGGYEQYFGPGTRLTVT.

This rearrangement joins TRBV5-1 to TRBJ2-5, with TRBD2 matching 8 bases. Germline V CDR1 and CDR2: SGHRS, YFSETQ. The J segment lost 5 bases and the V segment lost 4 bases, leaving 10 bases of the junction unmatched. The CDR3 has 15 amino acids. This CDR3 reads CASSPSGLGLETQYF. The CDR3 coding sequence is TGCGCCAGCAGCCCCTCGGGACTAGGGTTGGAGACCCAGTACTTC. The whole variable domain, filled in from reference TRBV5-1 and TRBJ2-5, reads KAGVTQTPRYLIKTRGQQVTLSCSPISGHRSVSWYQQTPGQGLQFLFEYFSETQRNKGNFPGRFSGRQFSNSRSEMNVSTLELGDSALYLCASSPSGLGLETQYFGPGTRLLVL.